This T cell receptor (beta chain) was recovered during a study of control samples from healthy donors and cancer patients. The CDR3 length is 14 residues. V dropped 5 bases and J dropped 3; count of bases not matched to a gene: 4. Germline V gene lookup returns CDR1 SGHRS and CDR2 YFSETQ. This table comes from immunoSEQ multiplex PCR, and its TCRdb copy is limited to in-frame clones, with some not included. In the table there are approximately 220,000 clones, over 90% of which are singletons. The clonotype originates from a man aged 50 or older in good health. The sequencing input was blood. The chain carries TRBV5-1 and TRBJ1-4; TRBD1 matches 7 bases. The CDR3 sequence is CASRSGTANEKLFF. CDR3 DNA sequence: TGCGCCAGCAGGTCCGGGACAGCTAATGAAAAACTGTTTTTT.